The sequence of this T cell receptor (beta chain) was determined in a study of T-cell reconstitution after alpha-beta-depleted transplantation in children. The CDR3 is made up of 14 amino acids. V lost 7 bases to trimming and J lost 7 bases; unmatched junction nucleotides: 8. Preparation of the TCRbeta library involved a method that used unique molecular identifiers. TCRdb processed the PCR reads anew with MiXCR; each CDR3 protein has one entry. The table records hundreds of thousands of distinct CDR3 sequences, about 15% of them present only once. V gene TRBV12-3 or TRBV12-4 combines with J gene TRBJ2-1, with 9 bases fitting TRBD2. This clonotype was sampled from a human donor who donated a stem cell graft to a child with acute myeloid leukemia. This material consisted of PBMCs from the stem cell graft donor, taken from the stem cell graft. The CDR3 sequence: CASILSGGWNEQFF. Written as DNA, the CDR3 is TGTGCCAGCATCCTTAGCGGGGGTTGGAATGAGCAGTTCTTC.